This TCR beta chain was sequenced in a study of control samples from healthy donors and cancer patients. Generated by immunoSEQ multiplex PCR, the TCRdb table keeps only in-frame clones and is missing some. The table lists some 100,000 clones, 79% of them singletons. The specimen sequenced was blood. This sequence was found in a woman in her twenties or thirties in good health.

The CDR3 DNA follows: TGTGCCAGCAGTTACTCGTCACGAGGCCCGACAGATACGCAGTATTTT. Amino acid sequence: CASSYSSRGPTDTQYF. The genes are TRBV6-2 or TRBV6-3 and TRBJ2-3; no definite D call. The V gene's germline CDR1 is MNHEY and CDR2 SVGEGT. The CDR3 has 16 residues. V dropped 0 bases and J dropped 3 bases, with 13 bases sitting between them.